The subject of this entry is one T cell receptor (beta chain). Its antigen is not known. The sample comes from a study of beta chain features in type 1 diabetes. Findings of the study overall: It was among patients, rather than healthy donors, that naive, central memory and Treg TCRB repertoires appeared more similar.

The authors sorted CD4+ naive, central memory, regulatory and stem cell-like memory cells via CD45RO/CCR7/CD25/CD127/CD95/CD27. This CDR3 is 14 amino acids long. The germline V and J ends were trimmed by 2 bases and 3 bases, with 11 bases remaining between them. Per germline, CDR1 SGHRS and CDR2 YFSETQ. Sequenced material consisted of expressed TCRB transcripts (all of the isolated RNA was reverse transcribed). Here immunoSEQ multiplex PCR was the method, and the copy in TCRdb shows in-frame clones only, minus some. Among some 100,000 clones, under 40% were seen once, and the ten largest hold 0.065%.

The rearrangement uses TRBV5-1 and TRBJ2-5, with D possibly TRBD2 on 5 matching bases. Material: stem cell memory CD4+ T cells from blood. This receptor was taken from a woman aged 18-29 years in good health. Written as DNA, the CDR3 is TGCGCCAGCAGCTTTGAGGACGGGAAAGAGACCCAGTACTTC. This translates into CASSFEDGKETQYF.